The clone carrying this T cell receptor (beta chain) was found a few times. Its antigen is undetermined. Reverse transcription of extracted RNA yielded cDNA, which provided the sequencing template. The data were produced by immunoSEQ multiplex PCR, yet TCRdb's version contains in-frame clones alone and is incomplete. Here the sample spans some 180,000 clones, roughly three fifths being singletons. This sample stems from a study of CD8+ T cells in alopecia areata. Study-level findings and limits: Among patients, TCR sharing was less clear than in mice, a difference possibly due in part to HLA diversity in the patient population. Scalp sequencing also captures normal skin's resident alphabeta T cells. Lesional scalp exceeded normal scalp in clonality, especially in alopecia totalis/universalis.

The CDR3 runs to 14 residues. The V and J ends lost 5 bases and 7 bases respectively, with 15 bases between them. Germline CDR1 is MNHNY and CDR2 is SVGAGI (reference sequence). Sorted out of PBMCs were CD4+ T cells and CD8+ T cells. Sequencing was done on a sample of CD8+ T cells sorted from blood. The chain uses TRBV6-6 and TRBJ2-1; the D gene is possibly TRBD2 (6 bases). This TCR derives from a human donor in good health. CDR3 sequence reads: CASSPWRGGNEQFF. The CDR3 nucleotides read TGTGCCAGCAGTCCCTGGAGGGGCGGGAATGAGCAGTTCTTC.